A single sample gave rise to the 24 T cell receptor beta chains below, sequenced in a study of cytomegalovirus exposure and HLA in healthy donors (dated by TCRdb to the late 2010s). The library came from the immunoSEQ multiplex PCR assay. TCRdb took over this immuneACCESS table, retaining in-frame rearrangements with V and J assigned. Such tables are incomplete; in checked studies, under half of the missing clones stem from an unresolved V gene, and the remainder is unexplained. Recorded for this sample are about 200,000 clones; 80% to 90% of them occurred a single time. The ten largest clones capture approximately 2.9% of the sample. Sequencing was carried out using PBMCs. The receptor set was obtained from a woman between 18 and 29 years old in good health and CMV-seronegative.

The gene calls are TRBV18 and TRBJ2-1; 13 bases agree with TRBD2. Germline V gene lookup returns CDR1 KGHSH and CDR2 LQKENI. This CDR3 region has 16 residues. J lost 4 bases, V lost 4 bases, and 4 bases had no gene match. In nucleotides, the CDR3 is TGTGCCAGCTCACGCGGGACTAGCGGGGCATACAATGAGCAGTTCTTC. It codes for CASSRGTSGAYNEQFF.

This clone has just one count. The chain combines TRBV6-6 with TRBJ2-5, with D perhaps matching TRBD1 (6 bases). Germline V lookup: CDR1 MNHNY, CDR2 SVGAGI (reference sequence). Trimming took off 6 bases at V and 5 bases at J, with 10 bases between the two ends. The CDR3 extends over 12 amino acids. CDR3 loop: CASRTGAETQYF. In nucleotides, the CDR3 is TGTGCCAGCAGGACAGGTGCCGAGACCCAGTACTTC.

The chain recombines TRBV29-1 with TRBJ2-1, with 8 bases fitting TRBD2. The germline V gene has CDR1 SQVTM and CDR2 ANQGSEA. This CDR3 has 13 amino acids. The junction had 9 bases not matched to a gene; V was cut back by 4 bases and J by 10 bases. The CDR3 coding sequence is TGCAGCGTTGTTTCTAGCGGGCGAGCGGAGCAGTTCTTC. Amino acids: CSVVSSGRAEQFF.

This sequence joins TRBV7-6 and TRBJ2-2; TRBD1 agrees at 9 bases. The junction had 10 bases not matched to a gene; V was cut back by 6 bases and J by 2 bases. Per germline, CDR1 SGHVS and CDR2 FNYEAQ. This CDR3 comprises 17 residues. CDR3 protein: CASSWDRVAANTGELFF. As DNA, the CDR3 is TGTGCCAGCAGTTGGGACAGGGTGGCCGCCAACACCGGGGAGCTGTTTTTT.

The chain carries TRBV19 and TRBJ2-1, with D perhaps matching TRBD2 (5 bases). From germline, CDR1 is LNHDA and CDR2 SQIVND (reference sequence). The CDR3 runs to 13 residues. V was pared by 1 base and J by 6 bases, with 7 bases between. CDR3 coding DNA: TGTGCCAGTAGTATAGGCGGGCCCAATGAGCAGTTCTTC. As protein: CASSIGGPNEQFF.

This sequence joins TRBV28 and TRBJ2-2, with D unresolved. Trimming pared 3 bases from V and 5 bases from J, leaving 4 bases between. Per the germline V gene, CDR1 is MDHEN and CDR2 is SYDVKM. The CDR3 has 12 residues. DNA of the CDR3: TGTGCCAGCAGTTTGGCAACCGGGGAGCTGTTTTTT. Its translation: CASSLATGELFF.

J is TRBJ2-7 and V is TRBV27, with TRBD1 matching 8 bases. Trimming cost V 5 bases and J 2 bases; bases outside gene matches: 8. This CDR3 has 15 amino acids. CDR1 is MNHEY, CDR2 SMNVEV, per germline (reference sequence). The CDR3 protein is CASSPDRDRTYEQYF. The CDR3 nucleotides are TGTGCCAGCAGTCCCGACCGGGACAGGACCTACGAGCAGTACTTC.

This chain links TRBV10-3 with TRBJ2-1, with 10 bases that match TRBD1. This CDR3 is built from 14 residues. The ends lost 10 bases at V and 6 bases at J; junction bases unmatched: 9. Germline V gives CDR1 ENHRY, CDR2 SYGVKD. CDR3 sequence: CATGAGTGVNEQFF. The CDR3 region has the DNA TGTGCCACCGGGGCCGGGACAGGGGTCAATGAGCAGTTCTTC.

V gene TRBV7-9 combines with J gene TRBJ1-2; possibly TRBD1 for D (5 bases). The V end was cut by 1 base, the J end by 0 bases, with 6 bases between. The germline V gene has CDR1 SEHNR and CDR2 FQNEAQ (reference sequence). CDR3 length equals 14 residues. Here the CDR3 reads CASSLGTTNYGYTF. The CDR3 region has the DNA TGTGCCAGCAGCTTAGGGACAACTAACTATGGCTACACCTTC.

The V call is TRBV10-3, the J call TRBJ2-1, with D perhaps TRBD2 (5 bases). The germline gives CDR1 ENHRY, CDR2 SYGVKD. CDR3 length equals 15 residues. Trimming took off 5 bases at V and 0 bases at J, with 11 bases between the two ends. DNA of the CDR3: TGTGCCATCAGTTCGACGGGAAACTCCTACAATGAGCAGTTCTTC. Translated: CAISSTGNSYNEQFF.

The gene calls are TRBV2 and TRBJ2-7, with 7 bases fitting TRBD1. V dropped 6 bases and J dropped 0; count of bases not matched to a gene: 5. This CDR3 contains 14 residues. Germline-derived CDR1 and CDR2 are SNHLY and FYNNEI. CDR3 region: CASSPGTASYEQYF. The CDR3, as DNA: TGTGCCAGCAGCCCCGGGACAGCCTCCTACGAGCAGTACTTC.

The rearrangement uses TRBV28 and TRBJ2-2; 8 bases are a match to TRBD1. Unmatched junction bases numbered 10, after V lost 6 bases and J lost 4 bases. Germline V gene sequence: CDR1 MDHEN, CDR2 SYDVKM. This CDR3 region has 16 residues. The CDR3 here is CASRFSGRGLTGELFF. In DNA form, the CDR3 reads TGTGCCAGCAGATTCAGCGGCAGGGGGCTCACCGGGGAGCTGTTTTTT.

The chain carries TRBV19 and TRBJ1-5; D not resolved. This CDR3 is built from 16 residues. Germline V gene lookup returns CDR1 LNHDA and CDR2 SQIVND (reference sequence). V was shortened by 5 bases and J by 3 bases, with 17 bases between the two germline ends. The CDR3 DNA follows: TGTGCCAGTAGTCCCCGTGCGAGGGTGCCCAATCAGCCCCAGCATTTT. It is translated as CASSPRARVPNQPQHF.

The rearrangement links TRBV15 to TRBJ2-7, with 7 bases matching TRBD1. Germline V gene data show CDR1 as LNHNV and CDR2 as YYDKDF (reference sequence). J was trimmed by 2 bases and V by 5 bases; bases with no gene match: 9. This CDR3 comprises 15 residues. The CDR3 coding sequence is TGTGCCACCAGCGTAACCGGGACAGCCCCCTACGAGCAGTACTTC. Protein: CATSVTGTAPYEQYF.

The J gene is TRBJ2-5, the V gene TRBV9, with D perhaps TRBD2 (5 bases). The length of the CDR3 is 15 residues. The V end was cut by 4 bases, the J end by 7 bases, with 20 bases between. Germline V lookup: CDR1 SGDLS, CDR2 YYNGEE. The CDR3: CASSQDSAGIGTQYF. CDR3 coding DNA: TGTGCCAGCAGCCAAGATAGCGCAGGAATAGGGACCCAGTACTTC.

The CDR3 sequence is CASSQDTSYEQYF. CDR3 nucleotide sequence: TGCGCCAGCAGCCAAGACACTTCCTACGAGCAGTACTTC. This chain joins TRBV4-3 and TRBJ2-7; D unclear. The ends were cut back, 0 bases at V and 1 base at J, with 4 bases in the middle. This CDR3 has 13 amino acids. Germline V gene sequence: CDR1 LGHNA, CDR2 YSLEER.

The chain joins TRBV2 to TRBJ2-1; 9 nucleotides line up with TRBD1. The V and J ends lost 6 bases and 14 bases, in that order; junction bases with no gene match: 11. The CDR3 is made up of 13 amino acids. Looked up from germline, CDR1 is SNHLY and CDR2 is FYNNEI. The CDR3 region is CASSPGQGFPEFF. CDR3 coding DNA: TGTGCCAGCAGCCCGGGACAGGGTTTCCCGGAGTTCTTC.

This clone was counted a few times. The chain recombines TRBV6-1 with TRBJ1-5; 10 bases map to TRBD1. In germline, CDR1 is MNHNS, CDR2 SASEGT. Losses at the gene ends were 4 bases for V and 2 bases for J; bases not matched to a gene: 2. The CDR3 consists of 15 residues. The CDR3 reads CASSVGTGGNQPQHF. The DNA of the CDR3 is TGTGCCAGCAGTGTGGGGACAGGGGGCAATCAGCCCCAGCATTTT.

This sequence joins TRBV2 and TRBJ2-5, with 8 nucleotides matching TRBD1. The CDR3 totals 14 residues. V was clipped by 6 bases and J by 5 bases; unmatched bases: 8. Germline CDR1 is SNHLY and CDR2 is FYNNEI. CDR3 protein: CASRQGVGWETQYF. Written as DNA, the CDR3 is TGTGCCAGCAGACAGGGGGTGGGGTGGGAGACCCAGTACTTC.

A single count supports this clone. The V gene is TRBV14, the J gene TRBJ1-1; TRBD1 might be the D (5 bases). Germline lookup yields CDR1 SGHDN and CDR2 FVKESK. The CDR3 is 13 residues long. Deletions cut 4 bases from V and 7 bases from J, with 13 bases between. The CDR3 nucleotides read TGTGCCAGCAGCCTCAACGGGGGAATTGAAGCTTTCTTT. Translated, it gives CASSLNGGIEAFF.

The chain combines TRBV5-6 with TRBJ1-1, with 9 bases identical to TRBD1. V dropped 4 bases and J dropped 3; count of bases not matched to a gene: 10. Germline V CDR1 and CDR2: SGHDT, YYEEEE. This CDR3 comprises 16 residues. The CDR3 is CASSKGTGRGDTEAFF. DNA for the CDR3: TGTGCCAGCAGCAAGGGGACAGGGAGGGGGGACACTGAAGCTTTCTTT. Using reference TRBV5-6 and TRBJ1-1 for the parts outside the CDR3, the full variable domain is DAGVTQSPTHLIKTRGQQVTLRCSPKSGHDTVSWYQQALGQGPQFIFQYYEEEERQRGNFPDRFSGHQFPNYSSELNVNALLLGDSALYLCASSKGTGRGDTEAFFGQGTRLTVV.

The rearrangement uses TRBV5-6 and TRBJ2-7, with TRBD2 identical over 9 bases. CDR3 length equals 14 residues. Germline CDR1 SGHDT, CDR2 YYEEEE. The ends lost 4 bases at V and 5 bases at J; junction bases unmatched: 7. CDR3 protein: CASSGSGSGNEQYF. The CDR3 nucleotides are TGTGCCAGCAGCGGTAGCGGGAGTGGGAACGAGCAGTACTTC.

In this sample, this clone turned up a few times. The J gene is TRBJ1-2, the V gene TRBV4-3, with a tentative D call TRBD1 (5 bases). Germline CDR1 and CDR2: LGHNA and YSLEER. The CDR3 is made up of 16 amino acids. The V end lost 1 base, the J end lost 3 bases, and 15 bases lay between the germline ends. This CDR3 reads CASSQAMSGQYYGYTF. The CDR3 region has the DNA TGCGCCAGCAGCCAAGCCATGTCAGGGCAGTACTATGGCTACACCTTC.

This clone came up once. The chain joins TRBV30 to TRBJ2-1; D is possibly TRBD2 (5 bases). Trimming shortened V by 1 base and J by 1 base, and 17 bases separated the two germline ends. The germline V gene has CDR1 GTSNPN and CDR2 SVGIG (reference sequence). The CDR3 sequence is 17 residues long. The CDR3 DNA is TGTGCCTGGAGTGGTCTAGAAGGAGGTTGGTCCTACAATGAGCAGTTCTTC. It yields the protein CAWSGLEGGWSYNEQFF.